This record looks at one T cell receptor beta chain sequence and its context. Authors' analysis steps: Quantification of nucleated cells was approximated via reference gene primer amplification. Assay: immunoSEQ multiplex PCR; the TCRdb copy retains only in-frame clones and omits some. D and trimming come from the DNA, and the V and J calls and clone size come from that table. The top ten hold approximately 1.1% of the sample, which has about 190,000 clones, approximately 86% seen once. Per germline, CDR1 KGHDR and CDR2 SFDVKD. CDR3 length: 15 amino acids. V lost 6 bases, J lost 7 bases, and 19 bases lay in between. This sample stems from a study of blood T cell repertoires in COVID-19.

The rearrangement joins TRBV24-1 to TRBJ2-3; a possible D gene is TRBD2 (6 bases). This receptor was identified in a man aged 30 to 45 with acute or convalescent COVID-19. The specimen sequenced was peripheral blood. The CDR3 DNA reads TGTGCCACCAGTTCCCAGACTAGGGGTCGAAATACGCAGTATTTT. Protein: CATSSQTRGRNTQYF.